This T cell receptor beta chain was sequenced in a study of cytomegalovirus exposure and HLA in healthy donors. The PCR made use of 60 Vbeta and 13 Jbeta primers. Libraries were prepared by immunoSEQ multiplex PCR; TCRdb keeps only in-frame clonotypes and omits some of them. Of some 150,000 clones detected, around 70% appear once; the ten largest clones hold around 2.2%. This clone was found once. Antigen unknown. The CDR3 totals 14 residues. V shed 9 bases and J shed 8 bases, with 19 bases lying between them. CDR1 and CDR2 from the germline V gene are SNHLY and FYNNEI. Study-wide results and limits: Roughly uniform sequencing depth across donors was assumed, possibly incorrectly. The authors later found TCR association rates varying by HLA locus, with DRB1 most and HLA-C fewest. In a later analysis, TCR beta V- and J-gene trimming was associated with a missense DCLRE1C variant.

The rearrangement joins TRBV2 to TRBJ1-4, with D hard to call. The source of this sequence is a middle-aged man in good health and CMV-seronegative. Material for sequencing was PBMCs. The CDR3 DNA sequence: TGTGCCAGTTTCTCTACGGGGTCTCGGGAAAAACTGTTTTTT. It is translated as CASFSTGSREKLFF.